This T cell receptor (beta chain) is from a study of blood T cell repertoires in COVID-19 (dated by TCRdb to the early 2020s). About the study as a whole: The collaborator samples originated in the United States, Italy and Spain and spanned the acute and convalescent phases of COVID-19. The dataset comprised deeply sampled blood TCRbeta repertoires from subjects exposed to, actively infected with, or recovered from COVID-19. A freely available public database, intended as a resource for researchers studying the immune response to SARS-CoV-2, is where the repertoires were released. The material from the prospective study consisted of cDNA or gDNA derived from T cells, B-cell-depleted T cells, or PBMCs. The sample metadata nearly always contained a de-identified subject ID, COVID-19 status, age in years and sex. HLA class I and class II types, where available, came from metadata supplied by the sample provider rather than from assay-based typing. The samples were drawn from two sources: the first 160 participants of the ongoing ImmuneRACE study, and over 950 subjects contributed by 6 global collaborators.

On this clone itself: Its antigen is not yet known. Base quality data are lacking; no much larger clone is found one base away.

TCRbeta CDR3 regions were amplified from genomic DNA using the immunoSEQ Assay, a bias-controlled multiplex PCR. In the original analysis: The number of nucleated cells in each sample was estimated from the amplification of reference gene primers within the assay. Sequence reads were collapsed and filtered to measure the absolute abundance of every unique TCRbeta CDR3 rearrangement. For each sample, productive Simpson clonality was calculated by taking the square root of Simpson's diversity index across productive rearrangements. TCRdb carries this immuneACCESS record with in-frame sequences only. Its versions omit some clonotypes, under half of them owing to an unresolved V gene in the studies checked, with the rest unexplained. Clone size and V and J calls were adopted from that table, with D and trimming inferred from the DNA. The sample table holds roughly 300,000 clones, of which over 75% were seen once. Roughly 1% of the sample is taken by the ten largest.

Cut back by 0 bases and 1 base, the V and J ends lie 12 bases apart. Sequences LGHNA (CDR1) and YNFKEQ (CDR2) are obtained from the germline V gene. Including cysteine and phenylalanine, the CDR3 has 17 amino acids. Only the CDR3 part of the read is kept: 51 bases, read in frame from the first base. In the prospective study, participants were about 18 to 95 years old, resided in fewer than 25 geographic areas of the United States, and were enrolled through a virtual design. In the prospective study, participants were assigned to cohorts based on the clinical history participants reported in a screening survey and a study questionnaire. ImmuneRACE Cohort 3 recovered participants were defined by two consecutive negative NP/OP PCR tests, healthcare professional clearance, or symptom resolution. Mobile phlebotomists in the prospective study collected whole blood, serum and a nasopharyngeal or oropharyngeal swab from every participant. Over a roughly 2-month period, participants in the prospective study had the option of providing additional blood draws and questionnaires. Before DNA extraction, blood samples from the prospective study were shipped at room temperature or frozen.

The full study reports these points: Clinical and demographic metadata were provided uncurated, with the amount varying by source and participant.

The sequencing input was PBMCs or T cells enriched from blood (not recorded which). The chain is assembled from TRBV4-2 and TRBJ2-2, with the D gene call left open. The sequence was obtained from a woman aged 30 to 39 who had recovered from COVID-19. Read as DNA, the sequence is TGTGCCAGCAGCCAAGAAAGTCGAGGTGGGAACACCGGGGAGCTGTTTTTT. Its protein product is CASSQESRGGNTGELFF.